The present T cell receptor beta chain was sequenced within a study of control samples from healthy donors and cancer patients. This clone was detected only once. The CDR3 contains 17 residues. V was clipped by 3 bases and J by 4 bases; unmatched bases: 14. Germline V gene data show CDR1 as KGHSH and CDR2 as LQKENI. Clones were read by immunoSEQ multiplex PCR, and TCRdb kept only the in-frame ones, dropping some. In the table there are roughly 70,000 clones, roughly 93% of which are singletons. The sequencing input was blood. This receptor was taken from a woman in her 30s in good health. This chain joins TRBV18 and TRBJ1-1; 7 nucleotides agree with TRBD1. The CDR3 is CASSPQGGQRRATEAFF. DNA of the CDR3: TGTGCCAGCTCACCTCAAGGGGGACAGAGGAGGGCCACTGAAGCTTTCTTT.